One T cell receptor (beta chain) is described in this entry. Other DNA sequences from this sample encode an identical CDR3 as well. The CDR3 consists of 16 residues. J lost 7 bases, V lost 2 bases, and 11 bases had no gene match. Germline CDR1 reads MDHEN; CDR2 reads SYDVKM. This specimen belongs to a study of blood T cell repertoires in COVID-19. On the study more broadly: Sources were T cells, B-cell-depleted T cells, or PBMCs; the material itself was cDNA or gDNA.

TCRdb's table, derived via immunoSEQ multiplex PCR, lists solely in-frame clones and lacks some. Of approximately 210,000 clones listed, about 76% are singletons. Sequences were obtained from PBMCs or T cells enriched from blood (not recorded which). This receptor was identified in a woman aged 45-65 years with acute COVID-19. The V and J genes are TRBV28 and TRBJ2-7; 10 nucleotides align to TRBD1. The CDR3 nucleotides read TGTGCCAGCAGTTTAGTAAGACAGGGGGCAAGAGGTGAGCAGTACTTC. Amino acid sequence: CASSLVRQGARGEQYF. Full variable domain (outside the CDR3, taken from reference TRBV28 and TRBJ2-7): DVKVTQSSRYLVKRTGEKVFLECVQDMDHENMFWYRQDPGLGLRLIYFSYDVKMKEKGDIPEGYSVSREKKERFSLILESASTNQTSMYLCASSLVRQGARGEQYFGPGTRLTVT.